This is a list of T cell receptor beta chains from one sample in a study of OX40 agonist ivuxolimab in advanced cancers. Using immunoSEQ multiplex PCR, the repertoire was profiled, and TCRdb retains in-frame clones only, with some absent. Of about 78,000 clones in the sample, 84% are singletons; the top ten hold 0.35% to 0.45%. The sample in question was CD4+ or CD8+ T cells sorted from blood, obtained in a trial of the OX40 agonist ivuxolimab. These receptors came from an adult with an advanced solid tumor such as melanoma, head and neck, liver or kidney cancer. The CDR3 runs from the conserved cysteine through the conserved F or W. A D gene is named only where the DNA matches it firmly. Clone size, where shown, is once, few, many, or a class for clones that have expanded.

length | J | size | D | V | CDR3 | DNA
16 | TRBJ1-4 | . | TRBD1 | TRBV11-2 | CASSFGGTGINEKLFF | TGTGCCAGCAGCTTTGGGGGGACAGGGATTAATGAAAAACTGTTTTTT
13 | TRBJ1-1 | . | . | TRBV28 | CASSSRTESEAFF | TGTGCCAGCAGTTCGCGGACAGAATCTGAAGCTTTCTTT
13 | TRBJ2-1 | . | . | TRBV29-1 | CSLRGGALDEQFF | TGCAGTCTCAGGGGGGGTGCCCTCGATGAGCAGTTCTTC
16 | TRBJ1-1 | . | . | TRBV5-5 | CASSPIWAGMNTEAFF | TGTGCCAGCAGCCCTATTTGGGCAGGGATGAACACTGAAGCTTTCTTT
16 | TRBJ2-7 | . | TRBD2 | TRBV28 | CASNFHTWTSSYEQYF | TGTGCCAGCAATTTCCATACGTGGACTAGTTCCTACGAGCAGTACTTC
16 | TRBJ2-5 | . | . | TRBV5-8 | CASSWTLGLGSMTQYF | TGTGCCAGCAGCTGGACCTTGGGACTGGGATCAATGACCCAGTACTTC
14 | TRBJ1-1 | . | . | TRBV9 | CASSREVRGTEAFF | TGTGCCAGCAGCAGGGAAGTCAGGGGCACTGAAGCTTTCTTT
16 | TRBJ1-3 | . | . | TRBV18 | CASSPIGRASGNTIYF | TGTGCCAGCTCACCCATCGGCAGAGCCTCTGGAAACACCATATATTTT
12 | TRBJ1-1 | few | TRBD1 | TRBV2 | CATGTGFTEAFF | TGTGCCACCGGGACAGGGTTTACTGAAGCTTTCTTT
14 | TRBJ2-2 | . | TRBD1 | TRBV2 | CASSVGTGTGELFF | TGTGCCAGCAGTGTTGGGACAGGCACCGGGGAGCTGTTTTTT
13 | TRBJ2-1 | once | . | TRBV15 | CATSRDLGGEQFF | TGTGCCACCAGCAGAGATCTGGGGGGCGAGCAGTTCTTC
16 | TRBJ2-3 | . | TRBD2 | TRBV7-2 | CASSIGLAIRTDTQYF | TGTGCCAGCAGCATCGGACTAGCGATCCGCACAGATACGCAGTATTTT
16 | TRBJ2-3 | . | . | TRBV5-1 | CASSLDGGGPSDTQYF | TGCGCCAGCAGCTTGGATGGCGGGGGCCCTTCAGATACGCAGTATTTT
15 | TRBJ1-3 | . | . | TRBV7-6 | CASSRREGVGNTIYF | TGTGCCAGCAGCCGTCGTGAGGGGGTGGGAAACACCATATATTTT
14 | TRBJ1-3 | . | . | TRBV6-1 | CASSEAGEGNTIYF | TGTGCCAGCAGTGAAGCGGGGGAGGGGAACACCATATATTTT
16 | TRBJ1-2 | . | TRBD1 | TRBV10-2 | CASSEDRDWGVSGYTF | TGCGCCAGCAGTGAGGACAGGGATTGGGGGGTATCTGGCTACACCTTC
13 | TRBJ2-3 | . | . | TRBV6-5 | CASSGLLTDTQYF | TGTGCCAGCAGTGGGCTTCTGACAGATACGCAGTATTTT
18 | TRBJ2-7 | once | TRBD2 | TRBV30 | CAWSVLGSGRPSSYEQYF | TGTGCCTGGAGTGTACTTGGTAGCGGGAGGCCTAGCTCCTACGAGCAGTACTTC
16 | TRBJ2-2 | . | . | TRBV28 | CASSLTGAIFGGELFF | TGTGCCAGCAGTTTGACGGGGGCGATCTTTGGCGGGGAGCTGTTTTTT
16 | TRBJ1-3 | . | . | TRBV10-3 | CAISESQMGSGNTIYF | TGTGCCATCAGTGAGTCTCAGATGGGGTCTGGAAACACCATATATTTT
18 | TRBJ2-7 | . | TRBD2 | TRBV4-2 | CASSLVAGVVEGTYEQYF | TGTGCCAGCAGCTTGGTGGCGGGAGTGGTTGAAGGGACCTACGAGCAGTACTTC
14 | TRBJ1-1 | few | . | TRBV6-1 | CANHRGAGDTEAFF | TGTGCCAACCACCGGGGGGCCGGGGACACTGAAGCTTTCTTT
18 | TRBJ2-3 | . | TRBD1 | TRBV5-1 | CASSFFGTGIRGPDTQYF | TGCGCCAGCAGCTTTTTCGGGACAGGGATTCGAGGTCCAGATACGCAGTATTTT
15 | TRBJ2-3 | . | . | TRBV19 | CATSILGTGTDTQYF | TGTGCCACGAGTATTTTGGGGACCGGTACAGATACGCAGTATTTT
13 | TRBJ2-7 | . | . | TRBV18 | CASSQQGSYEQYF | TGTGCCAGCTCCCAGCAAGGCTCCTACGAGCAGTACTTC